Described below is a single T cell receptor beta chain sequence and its context. The antigen this receptor binds is unknown. From each donor, an approximately 2.5 ml peripheral blood sample was drawn into PAXgene tubes and stored at -80 degrees C. Total RNA was isolated from whole blood with the PAXgene blood miRNA kit on an automated QIAcube, without T cell sorting. Peripheral blood from monozygotic twin pairs concordant or discordant for inflammatory bowel disease was subjected to deep TCRalpha and TCRbeta repertoire profiling with unique molecular barcoding. Smoking habits were recorded for all twin pairs, and individuals were classified as current, former or never smokers. The sample comes from a study of monozygotic twins with inflammatory bowel disease (dated 2019 in TCRdb). About the investigation overall: The full study comprised some 30 monozygotic twin pairs: nine German pairs (four IBD-concordant, five IBD-discordant) and 19 IBD-discordant Danish pairs. The search for disease-associated traits relied mainly on comparing IBD patients with their genetically identical healthy co-twins within discordant pairs. Each individual had, on average, about 151 000 unique TCRalpha sequences and 181 000 unique TCRbeta sequences available for analysis. Study-wide conclusions, independent of this receptor: IBD patients had lower TCRbeta repertoire diversity, measured by the inverse Simpson index, than their healthy co-twins. The results gave no support for a single strong signal or clonotype linked to IBD. No difference in repertoire similarity was observed between concordant and discordant twins, possibly owing to limited statistical power. The analysis was unable to tell different T cell subtypes apart. Because patients were on differing immunosuppressive treatments, the repertoires may have picked up extra background noise and inter-individual variability. Compared with healthy twins, IBD patients had fewer clonotypes in common with other individuals, a difference most pronounced in patients showing signs of disease activity.

To prepare the library, 5' RACE was applied. For each TCR library, roughly 3,600 ng of total RNA was used. For each sample, cDNA synthesis with SMARTScribe reverse transcriptase was split into eight separate reactions. During cDNA synthesis, template switching was used to introduce unique molecular identifiers that contained a 6-nucleotide sample barcode. Amplification of TCRalpha and TCRbeta cDNA involved two nested PCRs of about 15 and 9 cycles, and each PCR was followed by bead purification. Before amplification, the cDNA was treated with uracil DNA-glycosylase and purified using the QIAquick PCR purification kit. The second PCR added Illumina TruSeq-compatible adapters along with sample-specific barcodes. TapeStation and Qubit were used to check library quality and concentration, and 5 ng of each library went into the pool. Sequencing of the pooled libraries was done on an Illumina HiSeq2500 single-index Rapid Run using custom sequencing primers and 2 x 100 bp reads. From the authors' description of their analysis: PCR and sequencing errors were corrected by UMI-based consensus assembly using MiGEC version 1.2.6. MiXCR version 2.1.1 was used to carry out V(D)J alignment, clonotype assembly and CDR3 extraction. Gene usage, clonotype sharing and MAIT/NKT TCR abundance were normalised by analysing the top 1000, 10 000 and 20 000 clonotypes per sample. After downsampling to 27 000 UMIs, diversity was calculated as the inverse Simpson index using the vegan R package. Paired Mann-Whitney U tests were applied to discordant twin pairs, with Benjamini-Hochberg correction for multiple testing. Each CDR3 protein sequence appears as one entry after TCRdb reprocessed the reads, and no DNA is included. These V and J calls originate from TCRdb's pipeline instead of the authors' own analysis. The sample table includes more than 300,000 distinct CDR3 sequences. The ten largest clones capture just over 2.5% of the sample.

The CDR3 contains 11 residues, cysteine and phenylalanine counted. No DNA sequence was recorded. CDR1 and CDR2, per the germline V gene, are WSHSY and SAAADI. This TCR derives from a human donor with ulcerative colitis or Crohn's disease, or a healthy co-twin of an affected twin (not recorded which). The rearrangement joined TRBV10-2 to TRBJ1-1. The source material was blood. CDR3 region: CASSVDTEAFF.